A selection of T cell receptor beta chains follows, all from one sample in a study of T cells in Graves' hyperthyroidism and ophthalmopathy. TCRdb passed the multiplex PCR reads through MiXCR, listing each CDR3 protein once. The sample comprises 300,000 to 400,000 distinct CDR3 sequences, roughly 14% of which are singletons, and around 23% rests with the top ten. Sequencing was performed on blood. These TCRs come from a woman aged 25-40 years with Graves' hyperthyroidism. CDR3s include the opening cysteine and the closing phenylalanine or tryptophan. Fields, in order: CDR3 length, J gene, V gene, CDR3 protein.

14 TRBJ2-5 TRBV20-1 CSAYGDRVVETQYF
16 TRBJ2-2 TRBV5-1 CASSLAVRAGTGELFF
13 TRBJ2-7 TRBV2 CASRETGTDEQYF
14 TRBJ1-1 TRBV29-1 CSVASHLVGTEAFF
12 TRBJ2-5 TRBV10-3 CALSRNKETQYF
13 TRBJ1-6 TRBV7-9 CASSLDLDSPLHF
14 TRBJ2-5 TRBV12-3/TRBV12-4 CASSFGQLQETQYF
15 TRBJ2-5 TRBV5-1 CASSSGLAGVKTQYF
13 TRBJ2-2 TRBV24-1 CATSDQTGRWLFF
15 TRBJ2-7 TRBV28 CASSHRSPLVREQYF
15 TRBJ1-2 TRBV4-3 CASSQDLGVLYGYTF
14 TRBJ2-7 TRBV5-4 CASSLGLGNYEQYF
14 TRBJ2-7 TRBV7-8 CASIPAPQFYEQYF
15 TRBJ2-4 TRBV28 CASSAAGEGKNIQYF
15 TRBJ2-1 TRBV18 CASSPGREGLGEQFF
16 TRBJ2-5 TRBV3-1 CASSPEPGLARETQYF
16 TRBJ2-7 TRBV7-2 CASSLGWSPQFTEQYF
16 TRBJ2-2 TRBV3-1 CASRLTGTGESGELFF
14 TRBJ2-7 TRBV2 CASKSAAGSYEQYF
14 TRBJ2-1 TRBV30 CAWKGLRSLNEQFF
14 TRBJ2-2 TRBV28 CASKSYGTAGELFF
12 TRBJ2-1 TRBV30 CAWTRLDNEQFF
15 TRBJ2-1 TRBV30 CAWSVLDPQKNEQFF
14 TRBJ1-4 TRBV9 CASSVGGSNEKLFF
15 TRBJ2-4 TRBV19 CASGLLAGGKNIQYF
16 TRBJ2-6 TRBV7-4 CASSLLGTARAGVLTF
12 TRBJ2-7 TRBV28 CASSSQGLEQYF
16 TRBJ2-1 TRBV10-3 CAISESGGAVYNEQFF